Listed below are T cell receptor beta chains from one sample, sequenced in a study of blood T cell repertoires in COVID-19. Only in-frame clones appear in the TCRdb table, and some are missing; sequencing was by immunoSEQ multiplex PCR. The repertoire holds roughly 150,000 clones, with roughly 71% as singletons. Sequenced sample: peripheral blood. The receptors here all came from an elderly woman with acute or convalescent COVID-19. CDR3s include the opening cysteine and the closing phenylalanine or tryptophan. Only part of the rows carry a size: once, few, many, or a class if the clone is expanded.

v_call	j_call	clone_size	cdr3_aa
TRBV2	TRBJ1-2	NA	CASTQGRGGYTF
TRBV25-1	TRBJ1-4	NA	CASSEPGDATNEKLFF
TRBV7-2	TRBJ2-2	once	CASSLSGVTGELFF
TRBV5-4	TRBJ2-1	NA	CASSSGLAGDNEQFF
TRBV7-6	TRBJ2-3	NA	CASSTGFFSTDTQYF
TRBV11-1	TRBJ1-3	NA	CASSLAQFGNTIYF
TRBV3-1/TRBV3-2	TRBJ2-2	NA	CASSFSGGELFF
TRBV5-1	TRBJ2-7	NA	CASSILPNFGTSGKIYEQYF
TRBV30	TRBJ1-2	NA	CAWYFGQQLLYGF
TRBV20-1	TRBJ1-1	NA	CSASHRPGNTEAFF
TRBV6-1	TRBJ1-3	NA	CASSSPGQIGNTIYF
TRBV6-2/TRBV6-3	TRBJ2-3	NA	CASSPGTGFFTDTQYF
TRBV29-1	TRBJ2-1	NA	CSVALGSSYNEQFF
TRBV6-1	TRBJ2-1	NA	CASSERPGDYNEQFF